One and the same sample provided the 9 T cell receptor beta chains below, sequenced in a study of TIL therapy for anti-PD-1-resistant metastatic lung cancer. This was the immunoSEQ v3 assay. The table came from immunoSEQ multiplex PCR; TCRdb's copy has only in-frame clones and leaves some out. The sample carries 45,000 to 75,000 clones, about nine tenths recorded once. Time point indicated: pre-treatment sample, taken before nivolumab and TIL therapy. Sequences were derived from blood, sampled at baseline. The origin of the receptors is a person aged 25-79 years with non-small cell lung cancer.

The CDR3 loop is CASSLGTSGGYTGELFF. CDR3 nucleotide sequence: TGTGCCAGCAGCTTAGGGACTAGCGGGGGGTACACCGGGGAGCTGTTTTTT. The chain joins TRBV7-6 to TRBJ2-2; 14 nucleotides match TRBD2. Germline CDR1 and CDR2: SGHVS and FNYEAQ. Germline trimming cut 1 base from V and 3 bases from J; bases unmatched to any gene: 1. There are 17 residues in the CDR3.

This chain links TRBV9 with TRBJ2-7; no firm D call. Trimming shortened V by 4 bases and J by 2 bases, and 13 bases separated the two germline ends. Germline V gene data show CDR1 as SGDLS and CDR2 as YYNGEE. The CDR3 loop spans 14 amino acids. The CDR3 nucleotides are TGTGCCAGCAGCCCAAGGACGTATACCTACGAGCAGTACTTC. Amino acid sequence: CASSPRTYTYEQYF.

The rearrangement joins TRBV28 to TRBJ2-2; D unresolved. The CDR3 is 13 residues long. V gave up 8 bases and J gave up 2 bases, with 9 bases separating them. Germline V lookup: CDR1 MDHEN, CDR2 SYDVKM. The CDR3 bases are TGTGCCAGCCTCCAGGAAAACACCGGGGAGCTGTTTTTT. Translating it yields CASLQENTGELFF.

This clone has more than one count but fewer than ten. The rearrangement uses TRBV2 and TRBJ1-5, with 10 nucleotides matching TRBD1. CDR3 size: 14 residues. Germline CDR1 and CDR2: SNHLY and FYNNEI. V lost 8 bases and J lost 4; bases outside the gene matches: 5. CDR3: CASGGTGENQPQHF. The CDR3 region has the DNA TGTGCCAGCGGAGGGACAGGGGAAAATCAGCCCCAGCATTTT. Looking up the rest from reference TRBV2 and TRBJ1-5 gives the full variable domain: EPEVTQTPSHQVTQMGQEVILRCVPISNHLYFYWYRQILGQKVEFLVSFYNNEISEKSEIFDDQFSVERPDGSNFTLKIRSTKLEDSAMYFCASGGTGENQPQHFGDGTRLSIL.

The chain couples TRBV3-1 (or the pseudogene TRBV3-2) to TRBJ2-2, with unresolved D. Deletions cut 4 bases from V and 3 bases from J, with 6 bases between. This CDR3 region has 13 residues. Germline V CDR1 and CDR2: LGHDT, YNNKEL (reference sequence). For the CDR3, the DNA is TGTGCCAGCAGCCGCGATTACACCGGGGAGCTGTTTTTT. Translation: CASSRDYTGELFF.

V gene TRBV18 combines with J gene TRBJ2-1; D gene uncertain. The CDR3 is 12 residues long. The V and J ends lost 4 bases and 8 bases respectively, with 9 bases between them. Germline-derived CDR1 and CDR2 are KGHSH and LQKENI. CDR3 sequence (DNA): TGTGCCAGCTCACGCGCAGTTGATGAGCAGTTCTTC. Its protein product is CASSRAVDEQFF.

This clone was counted between two and nine times. The chain combines TRBV7-9 with TRBJ1-1, with D unresolved. V was pared by 5 bases and J by 0 bases, with 13 bases between. The CDR3 is made up of 15 amino acids. Germline CDR1 and CDR2: SEHNR and FQNEAQ (reference sequence). The CDR3 bases are TGTGCCAGCAGCATTAGTGCCGGACTGAACACTGAAGCTTTCTTT. Amino acid sequence: CASSISAGLNTEAFF. Full variable domain (rest looked up from reference TRBV7-9 and TRBJ1-1): DTGVSQNPRHKITKRGQNVTFRCDPISEHNRLYWYRQTLGQGPEFLTYFQNEAQLEKSRLLSDRFSAERPKGSFSTLEIQRTEQGDSAMYLCASSISAGLNTEAFFGQGTRLTVV.

V is TRBV9 and J is TRBJ1-1; D is uncertain. Germline CDR1 and CDR2: SGDLS and YYNGEE. Trimming pared 7 bases from V and 3 bases from J, leaving 19 bases between. CDR3 length: 15 residues. Here the CDR3 reads CASSTEDFFDTEAFF. The CDR3 coding sequence is TGTGCCAGCTCGACGGAAGATTTCTTTGACACTGAAGCTTTCTTT.

The chain carries TRBV18 and TRBJ2-2; D is uncertain. The CDR3 totals 14 residues. V was trimmed by 3 bases and J by 5 bases, leaving 10 bases between them. In germline, CDR1 is KGHSH, CDR2 LQKENI. The CDR3 reads CASSPSERTGELFF. DNA of the CDR3: TGTGCCAGCTCACCCTCAGAAAGGACCGGGGAGCTGTTTTTT.